This TCR beta chain appears in the sequencing data of a study of graft-versus-host responses after intestinal transplantation. Study findings and constraints: Graft-donor T cell macrochimerism in patients accompanied high graft-versus-host to host-versus-graft clonal ratios in allografts.

Trimming removed 9 bases at V and 0 bases at J, with 14 bases between. From germline, CDR1 is LNHDA and CDR2 SQIVND (reference sequence). The CDR3 extends over 14 amino acids. Clones were read by immunoSEQ multiplex PCR, and TCRdb kept only the in-frame ones, dropping some. The repertoire includes about 100,000 clones, 75% to 95% of them detected once, and roughly 16% sits in the top ten. This clone was picked up a small number of times. The antigen remains unidentified. This TCR derives from a human patient who received an intestinal transplant, so some T cells may come from the graft donor. This rearrangement joins TRBV19 to TRBJ1-1; D is unresolved. The specimen comprised PBMCs, sampled about 450 days after intestinal transplant. CDR3 nucleotide sequence: TGTGCCAGCCACACCGGACTCATGAACACTGAAGCTTTCTTT. This sequence encodes CASHTGLMNTEAFF.